Listed here are 18 T cell receptor beta chains from one sample, sequenced in a study of cytomegalovirus exposure and HLA in healthy donors. PCR amplification relied on 60 Vbeta primers (plus 13 Jbeta primers). TCRdb's table, derived via immunoSEQ multiplex PCR, lists solely in-frame clones and lacks some. The table lists more than 150,000 clones, about 90% of them singletons, with 0.2% to 0.3% in the top ten. Sequencing was performed on PBMCs. The source of these receptors is a girl under three years old in good health and CMV-seronegative.

This chain joins TRBV4-3 and TRBJ2-7; 7 bases line up with TRBD2. The CDR3 length is 15 residues. Trimming removed 4 bases from V and 2 bases from J; junction bases left unmatched: 8. From germline, CDR1 is LGHNA and CDR2 YSLEER. The CDR3: CASSLRLAEAYEQYF. DNA of the CDR3: TGCGCCAGCAGCCTAAGACTAGCCGAGGCCTACGAGCAGTACTTC.

This clone was seen a handful of times. V and J are TRBV25-1 and TRBJ1-1; D is perhaps TRBD1 (5 bases). V gave up 2 bases and J gave up 1 base, with 8 bases separating them. The CDR3 runs 14 residues. The germline V gene encodes CDR1 MGHDK and CDR2 SYGVNS. CDR3 in amino acids: CASSELGQNTEAFF. The CDR3 DNA is TGTGCCAGCAGTGAACTCGGACAGAACACTGAAGCTTTCTTT.

This chain links TRBV18 with TRBJ1-3, with no clear D. Germline V gene sequence: CDR1 KGHSH, CDR2 LQKENI. This CDR3 comprises 18 residues. The V end was cut by 0 bases, the J end by 0 bases, with 15 bases between. The DNA for the CDR3 is TGTGCCAGCTCACCACCTACCGGACTGGGCCCCTCTGGAAACACCATATATTTT. This gives the protein CASSPPTGLGPSGNTIYF.

The rearrangement uses TRBV4-1 and TRBJ2-2, with TRBD2 identical over 8 bases. V lost 2 bases, J lost 3 bases, and 11 bases stayed unmatched. Germline CDR1 and CDR2: MGHRA and YSYEKL. CDR3 length: 18 amino acids. The CDR3 DNA is TGCGCCAGCAGCCAATTATCCCGGATCGGGAGGGACACCGGGGAGCTGTTTTTT. It translates to CASSQLSRIGRDTGELFF.

This chain links TRBV4-3 with TRBJ2-3; TRBD2 matches at 8 bases. This CDR3 comprises 17 residues. With 4 bases clipped from V and 4 bases from J, the junction kept 13 bases outside the gene matches. CDR1 is LGHNA and CDR2 is YSLEER in the germline V gene. The CDR3 region has the DNA TGCGCCAGCAGCCCGTCCGGGGGGACTAGGGGATCAGATACGCAGTATTTT. Translation gives CASSPSGGTRGSDTQYF.

The count of this clone is one. Relative to the germline gene, one junction end is altered; a read error may explain this. V is TRBV5-1 and J is TRBJ1-1, with TRBD1 matching 7 bases. Per the germline V gene, CDR1 is SGHRS and CDR2 is YFSETQ. The CDR3 has 15 residues. The CDR3 DNA is TGCGCCAGCAGCTTGAGGGGACAGCTGAACGCTGAAGCTTTCTTT. Translated: CASSLRGQLNAEAFF.

This clone appeared once. The chain uses TRBV10-3 and TRBJ2-3; 8 nucleotides match TRBD2. V dropped 0 bases and J dropped 10; count of bases not matched to a gene: 6. The CDR3 spans 14 residues. Germline V gene sequence: CDR1 ENHRY, CDR2 SYGVKD. CDR3 in DNA: TGTGCCATCAGTGAGTCTGGACTAGCTACGTCGCAGTATTTT. Translated: CAISESGLATSQYF.

The chain couples TRBV5-1 to TRBJ2-4, with 7 nucleotides matching TRBD1. The CDR3 is 14 residues long. In germline, CDR1 is SGHRS, CDR2 YFSETQ. Trimming cost V 4 bases and J 8 bases; bases outside gene matches: 9. CDR3 in amino acids: CASSPQTGKDIQYF. For the CDR3, the DNA is TGCGCCAGCAGCCCCCAGACAGGGAAGGACATTCAGTACTTC.

The rearrangement joins TRBV30 to TRBJ2-7; possible D gene TRBD2, 6 bases. The CDR3 has 16 residues. Germline CDR1 is GTSNPN and CDR2 is SVGIG (reference sequence). V shed 4 bases and J shed 2 bases, with 21 bases lying between them. CDR3 loop: CAWTPMRDWPPYEQYF. In DNA, the CDR3 is TGTGCCTGGACCCCGATGCGGGACTGGCCTCCCTACGAGCAGTACTTC. The full variable domain, with the rest looked up from reference TRBV30 and TRBJ2-7, is SQTIHQWPATLVQPVGSPLSLECTVEGTSNPNLYWYRQAAGRGLQLLFYSVGIGQISSEVPQNLSASRPQDRQFILSSKKLLLSDSGFYLCAWTPMRDWPPYEQYFGPGTRLTVT.

J is TRBJ1-4 and V is TRBV28; the match to TRBD1 covers 7 bases. This CDR3 comprises 14 residues. Looked up from germline, CDR1 is MDHEN and CDR2 is SYDVKM. V was clipped by 5 bases and J by 5 bases; unmatched bases: 5. CDR3 residues: CASSPGQLNEKLFF. CDR3 sequence (DNA): TGTGCCAGCAGTCCGGGACAGTTAAATGAAAAACTGTTTTTT.

The chain is built from TRBV5-4 and TRBJ2-5; D is ambiguous. The V and J ends lost 0 bases and 2 bases respectively, with 8 bases between them. Germline CDR1 SGHNT, CDR2 YYREEE (reference sequence). This CDR3 comprises 14 residues. CDR3 DNA sequence: TGTGCCAGCAGCTTGGCCATCAGTCAAGAGACCCAGTACTTC. Translated: CASSLAISQETQYF.

The J gene is TRBJ2-5, the V gene TRBV6-5; tentative D call: TRBD1 (6 bases). The V and J ends lost 6 bases and 1 base respectively, with 12 bases between them. CDR3 size: 14 residues. Germline lookup yields CDR1 MNHEY and CDR2 SVGAGI. The CDR3: CASSDRRSQETQYF. CDR3 sequence (DNA): TGTGCCAGCAGCGACAGGAGGAGCCAAGAGACCCAGTACTTC.

The rearrangement links TRBV27 to TRBJ1-6; 7 bases fit TRBD1. The ends lost 8 bases at V and 5 bases at J; junction bases unmatched: 3. Germline CDR1 and CDR2: MNHEY and SMNVEV (reference sequence). The CDR3 is 13 amino acids. The CDR3 reads CASGQANNSPLHF. CDR3 nucleotide sequence: TGTGCCAGCGGACAGGCTAATAATTCACCCCTCCACTTT.

The chain combines TRBV30 with TRBJ2-3; 9 bases line up with TRBD2. The CDR3 loop spans 16 amino acids. The germline CDR1 and CDR2 sequences are GTSNPN and SVGIG (reference sequence). V gave up 1 base and J gave up 0 bases; unmatched junction bases: 5. The CDR3 loop is CAWSDGLALSTDTQYF. CDR3 in DNA: TGTGCCTGGAGTGATGGACTAGCGCTTAGCACAGATACGCAGTATTTT.

This chain joins TRBV30 and TRBJ2-7; perhaps TRBD2 as D (6 bases). CDR1 is GTSNPN and CDR2 is SVGIG in the germline V gene (reference sequence). This CDR3 is 14 amino acids long. The V gene lost 3 bases and the J gene lost 2 bases, with 14 bases spanning the gap. CDR3 in DNA: TGTGCCTGGAGAGGAGGGGCCAGGGCCTACGAGCAGTACTTC. Translating gives CAWRGGARAYEQYF.

The chain has TRBV6-5 and TRBJ1-4; D may be TRBD1 (6 bases). This CDR3 has 13 amino acids. Trimming shortened V by 2 bases and J by 5 bases, and 6 bases separated the two germline ends. Germline CDR1 MNHEY, CDR2 SVGAGI. CDR3 loop: CASSYRGNEKLFF. In DNA form, the CDR3 reads TGTGCCAGCAGTTACAGGGGGAATGAAAAACTGTTTTTT.

The chain employs TRBV2 and TRBJ1-1, with D perhaps matching TRBD1 (5 bases). This CDR3 spans 15 amino acids. V dropped 7 bases and J dropped 0 bases, with 15 bases sitting between them. Germline V lookup: CDR1 SNHLY, CDR2 FYNNEI. CDR3 region: CASNDRRAMNTEAFF. Written as DNA, the CDR3 is TGTGCCAGCAACGACAGAAGAGCTATGAACACTGAAGCTTTCTTT. The entire variable domain, with the rest obtained from reference TRBV2 and TRBJ1-1, is as follows: EPEVTQTPSHQVTQMGQEVILRCVPISNHLYFYWYRQILGQKVEFLVSFYNNEISEKSEIFDDQFSVERPDGSNFTLKIRSTKLEDSAMYFCASNDRRAMNTEAFFGQGTRLTVV.

V is TRBV6-6 and J is TRBJ2-5; 7 positions match TRBD2. The trim removed 5 bases at V and 4 bases at J, leaving 1 base unmatched. The CDR3 sequence is 12 residues long. Germline CDR1 reads MNHNY; CDR2 reads SVGAGI (reference sequence). This chain's CDR3 is CASSGTTETQYF. The CDR3 bases are TGTGCCAGCAGTGGGACTACAGAGACCCAGTACTTC.